The sequence of this TCR beta chain was determined in a study of CD8 T cells in Susac syndrome. RNA amounts of roughly 0.5 to 1 ug underwent reverse transcription with random hexamers. TCRdb processed the immunoSEQ multiplex PCR reads anew with MiXCR; each CDR3 protein has one entry. The profile shows under 200,000 distinct CDR3 sequences, around 94% of them singletons. The germline V gene encodes CDR1 MNHEY and CDR2 SVGEGT. V shed 5 bases and J 9 bases; nucleotides not matched to a gene: 11. CDR3 length: 15 amino acids. The V gene is TRBV6-2 or TRBV6-3, the J gene TRBJ2-1; 9 nucleotides line up with TRBD1. Sequenced input: CD4+ T cells from PBMCs. This clonotype was obtained from a human donor in good health. The CDR3 DNA reads TGTGCCAGCAGTGACACCGGGACAGGGCTCACTGAGCAGTTCTTC. Encoded protein: CASSDTGTGLTEQFF.